A selection of T cell receptor beta chains follows, all from one sample in a study of blood T cell repertoires in COVID-19. The repertoire was sequenced with immunoSEQ multiplex PCR; TCRdb's copy has only in-frame clones and lacks some. The sample holds 85,000 to 100,000 clones; 79% are singletons and the top ten take nearly 25%. Material for sequencing was peripheral blood. Every receptor here comes from a human donor in a cohort sampled during active COVID-19. CDR3s include the opening cysteine and the closing phenylalanine or tryptophan. The order of the fields is D gene, V gene, J gene, clone size, CDR3 protein, CDR3 DNA. D genes are given only for firm matches. Clone size appears in some rows only: once, few, many, or a class for an expanded clone.

d_gene: .
v_gene: TRBV7-6
j_gene: TRBJ2-1
abundance: .
CDR3aa: CASSLVWQNNEQFF
CDR3nt: TGTGCCAGCAGCTTAGTATGGCAGAACAATGAGCAGTTCTTC

d_gene: TRBD2
v_gene: TRBV4-3
j_gene: TRBJ2-1
abundance: .
CDR3aa: CASSQDRGRVDEQFF
CDR3nt: TGCGCCAGCAGCCAAGATCGCGGGAGAGTCGATGAGCAGTTCTTC

d_gene: .
v_gene: TRBV12-2
j_gene: TRBJ2-7
abundance: .
CDR3aa: CASRSARERPHSYEQYF
CDR3nt: TGTGCAAGTCGCTCAGCGCGGGAGAGACCCCACTCCTACGAGCAGTACTTC

d_gene: TRBD2
v_gene: TRBV9
j_gene: TRBJ2-5
abundance: .
CDR3aa: CASSLRLRGGETQYF
CDR3nt: TGTGCCAGCAGCTTACGCCTGAGGGGAGGGGAGACCCAGTACTTC

d_gene: .
v_gene: TRBV24-1
j_gene: TRBJ2-1
abundance: .
CDR3aa: CATSVAGSRLEQFF
CDR3nt: TGTGCCACCAGTGTTGCGGGATCAAGGCTTGAGCAGTTCTTC

d_gene: TRBD1
v_gene: TRBV5-1
j_gene: TRBJ2-7
abundance: once
CDR3aa: CASSYLTGTYEQYF
CDR3nt: TGCGCCAGCAGCTACCTGACAGGGACCTACGAGCAGTACTTC

d_gene: .
v_gene: TRBV4-3
j_gene: TRBJ1-4
abundance: once
CDR3aa: CASSQDGGADEKLFF
CDR3nt: TGCGCCAGCAGCCAAGACGGCGGGGCGGATGAAAAACTGTTTTTT

d_gene: TRBD2
v_gene: TRBV7-9
j_gene: TRBJ2-1
abundance: .
CDR3aa: CASSPPASGVSEQFF
CDR3nt: TGTGCCAGCAGCCCCCCGGCTAGCGGGGTTTCGGAGCAGTTCTTC

d_gene: TRBD2
v_gene: TRBV7-2
j_gene: TRBJ2-1
abundance: .
CDR3aa: CASSGTSETYNEQFF
CDR3nt: TGTGCCAGCAGCGGGACTAGCGAGACCTACAATGAGCAGTTCTTC

d_gene: TRBD1
v_gene: TRBV29-1
j_gene: TRBJ1-1
abundance: many
CDR3aa: CSVVTGEPNTEAFF
CDR3nt: TGCAGCGTGGTGACAGGGGAACCAAACACTGAAGCTTTCTTT

d_gene: .
v_gene: TRBV5-1
j_gene: TRBJ1-2
abundance: once
CDR3aa: CASSAEPGDYGYTF
CDR3nt: TGCGCCAGCAGCGCGGAACCGGGGGACTATGGCTACACCTTC

d_gene: .
v_gene: TRBV19
j_gene: TRBJ1-2
abundance: .
CDR3aa: CASNLQGSSYGYTF
CDR3nt: TGTGCCAGTAACCTACAGGGATCGTCCTATGGCTACACCTTC

d_gene: .
v_gene: TRBV5-1
j_gene: TRBJ1-1
abundance: .
CDR3aa: CASSLAGTPNTEAFF
CDR3nt: TGCGCCAGCAGCTTGGCCGGGACACCGAACACTGAAGCTTTCTTT

d_gene: .
v_gene: TRBV21-1
j_gene: TRBJ1-2
abundance: .
CDR3aa: CASSSSWGRRDYGYTF
CDR3nt: TGTGCCAGCAGCTCGTCGTGGGGGCGCAGGGACTATGGCTACACCTTC

d_gene: .
v_gene: TRBV28
j_gene: TRBJ2-1
abundance: many
CDR3aa: CASREGDRDSYNEQFF
CDR3nt: TGTGCCAGCAGAGAGGGCGACCGAGACTCCTACAATGAGCAGTTCTTC

d_gene: .
v_gene: TRBV19
j_gene: TRBJ1-1
abundance: .
CDR3aa: CASSASTATEAFF
CDR3nt: TGTGCCAGTAGTGCCTCGACAGCCACTGAAGCTTTCTTT

d_gene: TRBD2
v_gene: TRBV6-1
j_gene: TRBJ2-5
abundance: .
CDR3aa: CASSEYGTSVLQYF
CDR3nt: TGTGCCAGCAGTGAGTATGGGACTAGCGTTCTCCAGTACTTC

d_gene: TRBD1
v_gene: TRBV10-3
j_gene: TRBJ2-3
abundance: .
CDR3aa: CAISESPPGQGATDTQYF
CDR3nt: TGTGCCATCAGTGAGTCTCCACCGGGACAGGGGGCAACAGATACGCAGTATTTT

d_gene: TRBD2
v_gene: TRBV4-1
j_gene: TRBJ2-4
abundance: .
CDR3aa: CASSQGLAGKNIQYF
CDR3nt: TGCGCCAGCAGCCAAGGGCTAGCGGGCAAAAACATTCAGTACTTC

d_gene: .
v_gene: TRBV11-3
j_gene: TRBJ2-1
abundance: .
CDR3aa: CASSLDINNEQFF
CDR3nt: TGTGCCAGCAGCTTAGATATTAACAATGAGCAGTTCTTC

d_gene: .
v_gene: TRBV2
j_gene: TRBJ2-7
abundance: .
CDR3aa: CASSYSGTYEQYF
CDR3nt: TGTGCCAGCAGTTATTCCGGGACCTACGAGCAGTACTTC

d_gene: .
v_gene: TRBV20-1
j_gene: TRBJ2-5
abundance: .
CDR3aa: CSAFQETQYF
CDR3nt: TGCAGTGCCTTTCAAGAGACCCAGTACTTC

d_gene: TRBD1
v_gene: TRBV28
j_gene: TRBJ1-4
abundance: .
CDR3aa: CASSLDRGREKLFF
CDR3nt: TGTGCCAGCAGTTTGGACAGGGGGCGAGAAAAACTGTTTTTT

d_gene: .
v_gene: TRBV28
j_gene: TRBJ2-5
abundance: .
CDR3aa: CASSPSRGGETQYF
CDR3nt: TGTGCCAGCAGTCCCTCCCGTGGGGGCGAGACCCAGTACTTC

d_gene: .
v_gene: TRBV15
j_gene: TRBJ2-6
abundance: .
CDR3aa: CATSGGGSGANVLTF
CDR3nt: TGTGCCACCAGCGGGGGCGGCTCTGGGGCCAACGTCCTGACTTTC

d_gene: TRBD1
v_gene: TRBV5-1
j_gene: TRBJ1-1
abundance: .
CDR3aa: CASAPIQGARTEAFF
CDR3nt: TGCGCCAGCGCCCCAATTCAGGGGGCGCGTACTGAAGCTTTCTTT

d_gene: TRBD2
v_gene: TRBV28
j_gene: TRBJ2-7
abundance: .
CDR3aa: CASSQLANSYEQYF
CDR3nt: TGTGCCAGCAGTCAACTAGCGAATTCCTACGAGCAGTACTTC

d_gene: TRBD1
v_gene: TRBV5-6
j_gene: TRBJ2-5
abundance: .
CDR3aa: CASSPRTGGRETQYF
CDR3nt: TGTGCCAGCAGCCCACGGACAGGGGGCAGGGAGACCCAGTACTTC

d_gene: .
v_gene: TRBV7-3
j_gene: TRBJ2-5
abundance: .
CDR3aa: CASSLAMGGGETQYF
CDR3nt: TGTGCCAGCAGCTTAGCGATGGGAGGGGGGGAGACCCAGTACTTC

d_gene: .
v_gene: TRBV29-1
j_gene: TRBJ2-7
abundance: .
CDR3aa: CSVRRRDSHEQYF
CDR3nt: TGCAGCGTCCGTCGGAGGGACTCCCACGAGCAGTACTTC

d_gene: .
v_gene: TRBV5-1
j_gene: TRBJ2-5
abundance: .
CDR3aa: CASSLGQQSETQYF
CDR3nt: TGCGCCAGCAGCTTGGGACAGCAATCGGAGACCCAGTACTTC

d_gene: TRBD1
v_gene: TRBV5-1
j_gene: TRBJ2-7
abundance: few
CDR3aa: CASSQGQYEQYF
CDR3nt: TGCGCCAGCAGCCAGGGACAGTACGAGCAGTACTTC

d_gene: .
v_gene: TRBV6-4
j_gene: TRBJ2-1
abundance: .
CDR3aa: CASSANRASSYNEQFF
CDR3nt: TGTGCCAGCAGCGCAAACAGGGCCAGCTCCTACAATGAGCAGTTCTTC

d_gene: TRBD2
v_gene: TRBV7-8
j_gene: TRBJ2-1
abundance: .
CDR3aa: CASSPWTSGINNEQFF
CDR3nt: TGTGCCAGCAGCCCCTGGACTAGCGGGATAAACAATGAGCAGTTCTTC

d_gene: TRBD1
v_gene: TRBV6-1
j_gene: TRBJ2-7
abundance: .
CDR3aa: CASSDYPGQGADEQYF
CDR3nt: TGTGCCAGCAGTGATTACCCGGGACAGGGGGCGGACGAGCAGTACTTC